Listed below are T cell receptor beta chains from one sample, sequenced in a study of OX40 agonist ivuxolimab in advanced cancers. The repertoire was sequenced with immunoSEQ multiplex PCR; TCRdb's copy has only in-frame clones and lacks some. In the table there are about 150,000 clones, 90% to 95% of which are singletons. The specimen comprised CD4+ or CD8+ T cells sorted from blood, sampled in a trial of the OX40 agonist ivuxolimab. Receptor source: an adult with an advanced solid tumor such as melanoma, head and neck, liver or kidney cancer. The CDR3 runs from the conserved cysteine through the conserved F or W. The D gene is left open where the match is weak. Only part of the rows carry a size: once, few, many, or a class if the clone is expanded.

J | D | V | size | CDR3 | DNA
TRBJ2-1 | - | TRBV7-2 | - | CASSRWVEQFF | TGTGCCAGCAGCCGGTGGGTTGAGCAGTTCTTC
TRBJ1-4 | TRBD1 | TRBV6-1 | - | CASSERTGGSEKLFF | TGTGCCAGCAGTGAGCGGACAGGGGGATCTGAAAAACTGTTTTTT
TRBJ2-7 | - | TRBV23-1 | - | CASSQPAGYEQYF | TGCGCCAGCAGTCAACCTGCGGGCTACGAGCAGTACTTC
TRBJ1-2 | - | TRBV21-1 | - | CASSKVIGGYGYTF | TGTGCCAGCAGCAAAGTAATCGGGGGCTATGGCTACACCTTC
TRBJ1-5 | - | TRBV19 | - | CASSIGGQGRWQPQHF | TGTGCCAGTAGTATCGGGGGGCAGGGCCGATGGCAGCCCCAGCATTTT
TRBJ2-7 | - | TRBV28 | - | CASTLSNQRYF | TGTGCCAGCACCCTATCGAACCAGCGGTACTTC
TRBJ2-1 | TRBD2 | TRBV10-3 | - | CAIGSSGRIGEQFF | TGTGCCATCGGATCTAGCGGGAGGATCGGTGAGCAGTTCTTC
TRBJ2-7 | TRBD2 | TRBV7-3 | - | CASSLNPSGEQYF | TGTGCCAGCAGCTTAAATCCTAGCGGCGAGCAGTACTTC
TRBJ1-5 | TRBD1 | TRBV28 | - | CASRTGASQPQHF | TGTGCCAGCAGAACAGGGGCGAGTCAGCCCCAGCATTTT
TRBJ2-3 | - | TRBV9 | - | CASSVKGGYTDTQYF | TGTGCCAGCAGCGTGAAGGGCGGTTACACAGATACGCAGTATTTT
TRBJ2-7 | TRBD1 | TRBV6-1 | - | CASSGRQGARYEQYF | TGTGCCAGCAGTGGACGACAGGGGGCGAGGTACGAGCAGTACTTC
TRBJ2-5 | - | TRBV11-3 | - | CASSLGEQETQYF | TGTGCCAGCAGCTTAGGGGAACAAGAGACCCAGTACTTC
TRBJ1-4 | - | TRBV7-6 | - | CASSLTTNEKLFF | TGTGCCAGCAGCTTAACAACTAATGAAAAACTGTTTTTT
TRBJ2-3 | TRBD1 | TRBV18 | - | CASSPRRDRDTQYF | TGTGCCAGCTCACCACGTCGGGACAGGGATACGCAGTATTTT
TRBJ2-7 | TRBD1 | TRBV18 | - | CASSPQGQGGYEQYF | TGTGCCAGCTCACCGCAGGGACAGGGTGGATACGAGCAGTACTTC
TRBJ1-2 | TRBD1 | TRBV5-1 | - | CASRAPLTGGYGYTF | TGCGCCAGCAGGGCACCTCTTACAGGGGGCTATGGCTACACCTTC
TRBJ1-1 | - | TRBV5-1 | - | CASSSRSGMNTEAFF | TGCGCCAGCAGCTCGAGGTCGGGGATGAACACTGAAGCTTTCTTT
TRBJ2-7 | - | TRBV28 | - | CASSGRGAGAEQYF | TGTGCCAGCAGTGGTCGGGGGGCTGGGGCTGAGCAGTACTTC
TRBJ2-3 | - | TRBV5-1 | - | CASSLAQVLHTDTQYF | TGCGCCAGCAGCTTGGCACAGGTCTTACACACAGATACGCAGTATTTT
TRBJ2-3 | - | TRBV5-1 | once | CASSLGPGRGTDTQYF | TGCGCCAGCAGCTTGGGTCCCGGACGGGGCACAGATACGCAGTATTTT
TRBJ2-5 | TRBD2 | TRBV19 | once | CASSIDRRLAGGGETQYF | TGTGCCAGTAGTATAGATCGGCGGCTAGCGGGGGGCGGAGAGACCCAGTACTTC
TRBJ2-3 | - | TRBV28 | - | CASSSGTPSTDTQYF | TGTGCCAGCAGTTCCGGGACACCCTCCACAGATACGCAGTATTTT
TRBJ2-1 | - | TRBV5-1 | - | CASSSRQAAYNEQFF | TGCGCCAGCAGCTCTAGACAGGCGGCTTACAATGAGCAGTTCTTC